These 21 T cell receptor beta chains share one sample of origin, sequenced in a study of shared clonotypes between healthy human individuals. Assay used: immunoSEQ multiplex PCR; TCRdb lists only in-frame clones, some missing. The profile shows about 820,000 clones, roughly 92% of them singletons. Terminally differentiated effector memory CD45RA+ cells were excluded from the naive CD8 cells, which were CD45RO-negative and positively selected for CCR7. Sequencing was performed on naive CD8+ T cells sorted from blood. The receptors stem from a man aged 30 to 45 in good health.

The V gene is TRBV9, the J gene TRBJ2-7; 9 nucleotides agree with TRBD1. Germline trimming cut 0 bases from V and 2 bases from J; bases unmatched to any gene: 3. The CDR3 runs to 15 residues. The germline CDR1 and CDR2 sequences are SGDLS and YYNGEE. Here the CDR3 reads CASSVGQGGTYEQYF. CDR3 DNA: TGTGCCAGCAGCGTAGGACAGGGGGGGACCTACGAGCAGTACTTC.

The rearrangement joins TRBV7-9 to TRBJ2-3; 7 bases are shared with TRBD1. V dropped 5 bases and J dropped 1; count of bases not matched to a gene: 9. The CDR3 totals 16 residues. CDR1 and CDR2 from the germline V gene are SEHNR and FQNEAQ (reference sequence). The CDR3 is CASSRPGTDGTDTQYF. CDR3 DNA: TGTGCCAGCAGCCGCCCGGGGACAGATGGCACAGATACGCAGTATTTT. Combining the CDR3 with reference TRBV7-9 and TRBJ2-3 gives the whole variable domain DTGVSQNPRHKITKRGQNVTFRCDPISEHNRLYWYRQTLGQGPEFLTYFQNEAQLEKSRLLSDRFSAERPKGSFSTLEIQRTEQGDSAMYLCASSRPGTDGTDTQYFGPGTRLTVL.

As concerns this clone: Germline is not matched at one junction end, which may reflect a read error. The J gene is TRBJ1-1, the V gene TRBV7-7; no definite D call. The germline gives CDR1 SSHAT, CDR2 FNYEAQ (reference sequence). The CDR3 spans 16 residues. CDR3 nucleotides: TGTGCTAGCAGCTTAAAATCGACGGGGATGAACACTGAAGCTTTCTTT. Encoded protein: CASSLKSTGMNTEAFF.

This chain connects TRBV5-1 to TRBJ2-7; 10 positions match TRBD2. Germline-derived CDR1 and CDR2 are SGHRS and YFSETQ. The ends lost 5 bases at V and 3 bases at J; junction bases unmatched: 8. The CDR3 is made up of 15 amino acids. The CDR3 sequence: CASRKLAGDLYEQYF. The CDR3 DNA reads TGCGCCAGCAGGAAGCTAGCGGGAGACCTCTACGAGCAGTACTTC.

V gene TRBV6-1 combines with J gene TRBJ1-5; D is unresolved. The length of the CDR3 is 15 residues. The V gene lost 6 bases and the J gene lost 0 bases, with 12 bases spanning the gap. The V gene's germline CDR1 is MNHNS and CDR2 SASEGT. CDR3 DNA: TGTGCCAGCAGGGTAGGAGTTTATAGCAATCAGCCCCAGCATTTT. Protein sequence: CASRVGVYSNQPQHF.

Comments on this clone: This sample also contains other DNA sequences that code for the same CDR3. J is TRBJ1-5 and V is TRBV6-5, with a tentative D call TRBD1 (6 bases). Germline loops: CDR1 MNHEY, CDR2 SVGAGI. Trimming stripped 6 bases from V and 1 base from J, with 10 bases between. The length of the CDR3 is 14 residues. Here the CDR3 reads CASSSRGSNQPQHF. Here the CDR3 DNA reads TGTGCCAGCAGCTCAAGGGGGAGCAATCAGCCCCAGCATTTT.

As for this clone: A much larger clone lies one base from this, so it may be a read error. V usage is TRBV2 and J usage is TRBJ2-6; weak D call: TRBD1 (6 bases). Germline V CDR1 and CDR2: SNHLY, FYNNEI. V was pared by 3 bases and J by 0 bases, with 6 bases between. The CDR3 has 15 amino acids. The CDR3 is CASSEDSSGANVLTF. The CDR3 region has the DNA TGTGCCAGCAGTGAGGACAGCTCTGGGGCCAACGTCCTGACTTTC.

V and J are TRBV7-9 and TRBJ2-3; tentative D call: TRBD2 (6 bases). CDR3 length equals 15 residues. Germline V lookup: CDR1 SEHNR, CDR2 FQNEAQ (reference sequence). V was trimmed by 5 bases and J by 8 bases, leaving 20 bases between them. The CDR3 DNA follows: TGTGCCAGCAGCCAACTCGGGGGAGTTCAGGGTACGCAGTATTTT. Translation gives CASSQLGGVQGTQYF.

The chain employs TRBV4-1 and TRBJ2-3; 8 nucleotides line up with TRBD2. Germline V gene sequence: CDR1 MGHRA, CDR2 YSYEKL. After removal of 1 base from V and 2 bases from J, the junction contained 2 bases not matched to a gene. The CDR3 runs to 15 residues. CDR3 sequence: CASSQVGLDTDTQYF. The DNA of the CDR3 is TGCGCCAGCAGCCAAGTGGGACTAGACACAGATACGCAGTATTTT.

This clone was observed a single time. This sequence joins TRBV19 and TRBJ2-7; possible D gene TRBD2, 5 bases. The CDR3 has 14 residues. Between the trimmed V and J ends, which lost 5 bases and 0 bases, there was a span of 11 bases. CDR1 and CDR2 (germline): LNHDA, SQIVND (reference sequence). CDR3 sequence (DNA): TGTGCCAGTAGTTTTGGTCGGGGCTCCTACGAGCAGTACTTC. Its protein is CASSFGRGSYEQYF.

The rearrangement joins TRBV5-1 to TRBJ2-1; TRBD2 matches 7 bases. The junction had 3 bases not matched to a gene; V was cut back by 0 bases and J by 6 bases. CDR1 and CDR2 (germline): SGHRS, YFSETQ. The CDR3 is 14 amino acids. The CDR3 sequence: CASSLATSLNEQFF. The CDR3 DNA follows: TGCGCCAGCAGCTTGGCGACTAGCCTCAATGAGCAGTTCTTC.

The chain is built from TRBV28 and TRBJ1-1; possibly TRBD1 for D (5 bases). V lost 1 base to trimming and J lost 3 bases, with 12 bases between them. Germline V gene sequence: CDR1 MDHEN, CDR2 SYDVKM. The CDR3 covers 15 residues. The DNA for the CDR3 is TGTGCCAGCAGTTTATCGTTGGCGGGGGACACTGAAGCTTTCTTT. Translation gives CASSLSLAGDTEAFF.

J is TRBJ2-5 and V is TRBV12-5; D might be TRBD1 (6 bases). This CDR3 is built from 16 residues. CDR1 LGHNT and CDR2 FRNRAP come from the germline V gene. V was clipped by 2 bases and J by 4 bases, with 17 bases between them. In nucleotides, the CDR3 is TGTGCTAGTGGTTTGTCCCTGCAGGGGAATTCAGAGACCCAGTACTTC. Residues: CASGLSLQGNSETQYF. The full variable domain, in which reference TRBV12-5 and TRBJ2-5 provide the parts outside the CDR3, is DARVTQTPRHKVTEMGQEVTMRCQPILGHNTVFWYRQTMMQGLELLAYFRNRAPLDDSGMPKDRFSAEMPDATLATLKIQPSEPRDSAVYFCASGLSLQGNSETQYFGPGTRLLVL.

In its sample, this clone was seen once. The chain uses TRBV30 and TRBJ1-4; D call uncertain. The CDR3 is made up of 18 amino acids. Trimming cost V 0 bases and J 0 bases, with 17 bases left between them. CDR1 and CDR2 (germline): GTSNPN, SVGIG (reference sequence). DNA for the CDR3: TGTGCCTGGAGTGTACAGTCCCTTAATTTGGCAACTAATGAAAAACTGTTTTTT. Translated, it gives CAWSVQSLNLATNEKLFF.

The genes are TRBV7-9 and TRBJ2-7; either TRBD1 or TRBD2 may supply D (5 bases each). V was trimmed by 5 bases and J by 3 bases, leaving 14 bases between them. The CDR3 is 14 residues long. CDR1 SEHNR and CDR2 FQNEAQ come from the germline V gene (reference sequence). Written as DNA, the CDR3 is TGTGCCAGCAGCCCCAGGGAGAGGGGCTACGAGCAGTACTTC. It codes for CASSPRERGYEQYF.

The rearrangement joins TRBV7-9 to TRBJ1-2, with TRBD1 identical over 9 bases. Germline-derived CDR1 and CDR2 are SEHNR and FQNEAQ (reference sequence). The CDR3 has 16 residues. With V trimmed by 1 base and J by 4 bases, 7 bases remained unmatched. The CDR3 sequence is CASSLGDRGWLYGYTF. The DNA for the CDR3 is TGTGCCAGCAGCTTAGGTGACAGGGGGTGGCTCTATGGCTACACCTTC.

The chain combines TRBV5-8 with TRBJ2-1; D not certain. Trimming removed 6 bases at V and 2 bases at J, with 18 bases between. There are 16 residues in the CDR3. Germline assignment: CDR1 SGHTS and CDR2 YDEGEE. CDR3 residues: CASIFPGERTYNEQFF. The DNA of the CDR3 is TGTGCCAGCATCTTCCCCGGCGAGCGAACCTACAATGAGCAGTTCTTC.

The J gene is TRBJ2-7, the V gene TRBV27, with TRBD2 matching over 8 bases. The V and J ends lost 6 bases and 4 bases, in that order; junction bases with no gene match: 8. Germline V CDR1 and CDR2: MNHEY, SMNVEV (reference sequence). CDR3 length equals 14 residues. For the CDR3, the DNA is TGTGCCAGCAGCCCGGACGGGGGGGTTTACGAGCAGTACTTC. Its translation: CASSPDGGVYEQYF.

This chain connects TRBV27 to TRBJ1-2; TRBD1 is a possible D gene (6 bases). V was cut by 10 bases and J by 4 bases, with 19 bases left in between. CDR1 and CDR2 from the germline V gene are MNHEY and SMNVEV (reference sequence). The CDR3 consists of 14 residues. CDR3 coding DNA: TGTGCCACCGCCCCAGGACAGACAGGCTATGGCTACACCTTC. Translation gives CATAPGQTGYGYTF.

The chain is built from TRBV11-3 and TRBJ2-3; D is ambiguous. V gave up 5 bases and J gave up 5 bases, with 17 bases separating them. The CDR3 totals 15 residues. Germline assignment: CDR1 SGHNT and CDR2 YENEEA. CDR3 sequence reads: CASSDRSGLGDTQYF. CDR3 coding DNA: TGTGCCAGCAGCGACCGTTCAGGCTTGGGAGATACGCAGTATTTT. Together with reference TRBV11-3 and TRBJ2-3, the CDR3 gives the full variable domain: EAGVVQSPRYKIIEKKQPVAFWCNPISGHNTLYWYLQNLGQGPELLIRYENEEAVDDSQLPKDRFSAERLKGVDSTLKIQPAELGDSAVYLCASSDRSGLGDTQYFGPGTRLTVL.

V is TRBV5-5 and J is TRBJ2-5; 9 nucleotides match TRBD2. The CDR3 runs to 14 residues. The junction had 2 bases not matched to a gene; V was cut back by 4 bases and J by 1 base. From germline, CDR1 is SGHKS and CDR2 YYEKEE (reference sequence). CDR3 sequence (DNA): TGTGCCAGCAGCCCGACTAGCGGCCAAGAGACCCAGTACTTC. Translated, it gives CASSPTSGQETQYF.